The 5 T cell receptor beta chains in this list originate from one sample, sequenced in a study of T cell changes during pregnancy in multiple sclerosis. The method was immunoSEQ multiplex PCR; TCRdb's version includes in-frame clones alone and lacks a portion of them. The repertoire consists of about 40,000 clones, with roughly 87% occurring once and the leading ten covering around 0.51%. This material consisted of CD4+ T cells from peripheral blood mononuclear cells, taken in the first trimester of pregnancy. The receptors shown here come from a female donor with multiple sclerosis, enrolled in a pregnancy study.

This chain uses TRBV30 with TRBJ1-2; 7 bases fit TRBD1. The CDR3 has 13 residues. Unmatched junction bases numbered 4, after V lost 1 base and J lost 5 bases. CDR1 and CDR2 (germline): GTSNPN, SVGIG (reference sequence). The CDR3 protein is CAWSATGEYGYTF. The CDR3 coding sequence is TGTGCCTGGAGTGCCACAGGGGAATATGGCTACACCTTC.

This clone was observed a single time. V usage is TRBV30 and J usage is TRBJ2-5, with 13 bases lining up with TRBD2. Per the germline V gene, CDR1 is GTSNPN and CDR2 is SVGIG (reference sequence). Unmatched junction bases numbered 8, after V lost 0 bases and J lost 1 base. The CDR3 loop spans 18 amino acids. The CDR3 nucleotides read TGTGCCTGGAGTGTACTGAGGACTAGCGGGAGTCTCCAAGAGACCCAGTACTTC. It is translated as CAWSVLRTSGSLQETQYF.

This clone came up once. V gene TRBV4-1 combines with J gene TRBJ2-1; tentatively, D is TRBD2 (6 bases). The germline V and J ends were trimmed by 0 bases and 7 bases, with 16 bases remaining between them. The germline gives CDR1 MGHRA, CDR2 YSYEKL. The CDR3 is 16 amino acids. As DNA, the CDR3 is TGCGCCAGCAGCCAAGACCTAGCGCCCCCTCGTAATGAGCAGTTCTTC. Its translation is CASSQDLAPPRNEQFF.

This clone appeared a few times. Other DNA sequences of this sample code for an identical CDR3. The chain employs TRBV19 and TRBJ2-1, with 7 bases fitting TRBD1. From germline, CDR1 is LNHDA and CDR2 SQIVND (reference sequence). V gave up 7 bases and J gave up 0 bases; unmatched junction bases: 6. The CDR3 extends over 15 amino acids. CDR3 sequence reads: CASTPTGSSYNEQFF. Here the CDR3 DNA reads TGTGCCAGTACCCCGACAGGGAGCTCCTACAATGAGCAGTTCTTC.

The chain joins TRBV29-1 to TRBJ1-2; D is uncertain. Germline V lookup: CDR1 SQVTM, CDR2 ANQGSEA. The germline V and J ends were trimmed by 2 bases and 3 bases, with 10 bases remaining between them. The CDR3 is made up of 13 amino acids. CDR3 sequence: CSVETYGDYGYTF. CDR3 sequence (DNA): TGCAGCGTTGAAACATACGGAGACTATGGCTACACCTTC.